The 10 T cell receptor beta chains below all came from one sample that was sequenced in a study of beta chain features in type 1 diabetes. Sequenced material consisted of expressed TCRB transcripts (all of the isolated RNA was reverse transcribed). Only in-frame clones appear in the TCRdb table, and some are missing; sequencing was by immunoSEQ multiplex PCR. The data contain fewer than 650,000 clones, less than 20% of them singletons. The specimen was naive CD4+ T cells from blood. The receptor source for this set is a man younger than 30 in good health.

The chain carries TRBV10-3 and TRBJ1-5; perhaps TRBD1 as D (5 bases). Germline CDR1 is ENHRY and CDR2 is SYGVKD. The CDR3 contains 14 residues. Between the trimmed V and J ends, which lost 4 bases and 1 base, there was a span of 8 bases. For the CDR3, the DNA is TGTGCCATCAGTGTCCAGGGAAGCAATCAGCCCCAGCATTTT. Protein product: CAISVQGSNQPQHF.

The rearrangement links TRBV27 to TRBJ1-2; TRBD1 aligns across 7 bases. Germline V gives CDR1 MNHEY, CDR2 SMNVEV (reference sequence). The V gene end was trimmed by 5 bases and the J gene end by 8 bases; junction bases not matched to a gene: 14. This CDR3 is built from 15 residues. CDR3 bases: TGTGCCAGCAGTACCCGACAGGGCCCGCTCGACGGCTACACCTTC. This gives the protein CASSTRQGPLDGYTF.

V usage is TRBV5-1 and J usage is TRBJ1-2; D ambiguous. V dropped 0 bases and J dropped 7 bases, with 13 bases sitting between them. The germline gives CDR1 SGHRS, CDR2 YFSETQ. The CDR3 contains 14 residues. The chain's CDR3 is CASSLVAVGVGYTF. The CDR3 DNA reads as TGCGCCAGCAGCTTGGTAGCAGTCGGAGTTGGCTACACCTTC. The entire variable domain, with the rest obtained from reference TRBV5-1 and TRBJ1-2, is as follows: KAGVTQTPRYLIKTRGQQVTLSCSPISGHRSVSWYQQTPGQGLQFLFEYFSETQRNKGNFPGRFSGRQFSNSRSEMNVSTLELGDSALYLCASSLVAVGVGYTFGSGTRLTVV.

This clone occurred a few times. One end of the junction varies from germline; a read error may be responsible. The J gene is TRBJ1-5, the V gene TRBV2; D call uncertain. CDR1 is SNHLY and CDR2 is FYNNEI in the germline V gene. The CDR3 loop spans 12 amino acids. As DNA, the CDR3 is TGTGCCCGCAGTAAAGGGAATCAGCCCCAGCATTTT. Encoded protein: CARSKGNQPQHF. The full variable domain, with the rest looked up from reference TRBV2 and TRBJ1-5, is EPEVTQTPSHQVTQMGQEVILRCVPISNHLYFYWYRQILGQKVEFLVSFYNNEISEKSEIFDDQFSVERPDGSNFTLKIRSTKLEDSAMYFCARSKGNQPQHFGDGTRLSIL.

The genes are TRBV7-2 and TRBJ2-1; TRBD1 agrees at 7 bases. The CDR3 is 15 residues long. The V gene end was trimmed by 2 bases and the J gene end by 5 bases; junction bases not matched to a gene: 6. Germline values: CDR1 SGHTA, CDR2 FQGNSA. In DNA form, the CDR3 reads TGTGCCAGCAGCTTACCCGGGACAGCCCACAATGAGCAGTTCTTC. Protein: CASSLPGTAHNEQFF.

This clone turned up a few times. The V gene is TRBV5-6, the J gene TRBJ1-1; TRBD1 is a possible D gene (6 bases). CDR3 length equals 15 residues. V was shortened by 3 bases and J by 0 bases, with 12 bases between the two germline ends. Germline V gene lookup returns CDR1 SGHDT and CDR2 YYEEEE. CDR3: CASSYTGQMNTEAFF. The CDR3 DNA sequence: TGTGCCAGCAGCTATACGGGACAAATGAACACTGAAGCTTTCTTT.

The V call is TRBV6-4, the J call TRBJ2-5, with 9 bases fitting TRBD2. Losses at the gene ends were 8 bases for V and 5 bases for J; bases not matched to a gene: 6. The CDR3 runs 13 residues. Looked up from germline, CDR1 is MRHNA and CDR2 is SNTAGT. CDR3 in DNA: TGTGCCAGCGCCTCTAGCGGGACGGAGACCCAGTACTTC. Translating gives CASASSGTETQYF.

The sample holds a few counts of this clone. The chain recombines TRBV29-1 with TRBJ2-7; TRBD1 matches 9 bases. V gave up 7 bases and J gave up 3 bases; unmatched junction bases: 7. This CDR3 has 13 residues. Germline values: CDR1 SQVTM, CDR2 ANQGSEA. For the CDR3, the DNA is TGCAGCGCCGCCCCGGGACAGGGCTACGAGCAGTACTTC. Its translation is CSAAPGQGYEQYF.

DNA of the CDR3: TGCGCCAGCAGCTCGCTAAGTTCCGGGACAGGCTACGAGCAGTACTTC. This translates into CASSSLSSGTGYEQYF. The V gene is TRBV5-1, the J gene TRBJ2-7, with 8 bases identical to TRBD1. The CDR3 is 16 amino acids. After removal of 3 bases from V and 3 bases from J, the junction contained 11 bases not matched to a gene. Germline lookup yields CDR1 SGHRS and CDR2 YFSETQ. The variable domain in full, with the rest retrieved from reference TRBV5-1 and TRBJ2-7, is KAGVTQTPRYLIKTRGQQVTLSCSPISGHRSVSWYQQTPGQGLQFLFEYFSETQRNKGNFPGRFSGRQFSNSRSEMNVSTLELGDSALYLCASSSLSSGTGYEQYFGPGTRLTVT.

The chain combines TRBV6-6 with TRBJ2-1; possibly TRBD2 for D (6 bases). V shed 5 bases and J shed 8 bases, with 13 bases lying between them. The germline gives CDR1 MNHNY, CDR2 SVGAGI (reference sequence). CDR3 size: 13 residues. The CDR3 loop is CASSGWPGDEQFF. The CDR3, as DNA: TGTGCCAGCAGTGGATGGCCGGGGGATGAGCAGTTCTTC.